This note documents a single T cell receptor beta chain sequence. This sample is drawn from a study of shared clonotypes between healthy human individuals. Study-wide background: With ages of 18 to 49, the donors were two women and a few men. CD8 memory received one plate per donor, CD8 naive two, CD4 memory three and CD4 naive three.

The germline gives CDR1 SGHRS, CDR2 YFSETQ. The CDR3 totals 16 residues. Deletions cut 4 bases from V and 5 bases from J, with 21 bases between. Only in-frame clones appear in the TCRdb table, and some are missing; sequencing was by immunoSEQ multiplex PCR. The sample has more than 2,000,000 clones, around nine tenths seen once; the top ten hold more than 0.12%. This chain connects TRBV5-1 to TRBJ2-5; D possibly corresponds to TRBD1 (6 bases). The specimen was naive CD4+ T cells sorted from blood. The subset denotes: CD45RA+ positively selected. The source of this sequence is a man aged 18 to 35 in good health. CDR3 nucleotides: TGCGCCAGCAGCCCCCAACCCCAGGGGTCGATGGAGACCCAGTACTTC. It codes for CASSPQPQGSMETQYF. Together with reference TRBV5-1 and TRBJ2-5, the CDR3 gives the full variable domain: KAGVTQTPRYLIKTRGQQVTLSCSPISGHRSVSWYQQTPGQGLQFLFEYFSETQRNKGNFPGRFSGRQFSNSRSEMNVSTLELGDSALYLCASSPQPQGSMETQYFGPGTRLLVL.